Below, 21 T cell receptor beta chains from the same sample are listed, as sequenced in a study of shared clonotypes between healthy human individuals (dated by TCRdb to 2018 to 2020). The library was generated by the immunoSEQ multiplex PCR assay. TCRdb mirrors the immuneACCESS table, restricted to in-frame sequences. Some clones are absent from its copies; in checked studies, under half trace to an unresolved V gene, and the reason for the others is unknown. The table for this sample lists 2,500,000 or so clones; about 90% of them were counted only once. Around 0.4% of the sample rests with the top ten. The sequenced sample consisted of naive CD4+ T cells from PBMCs. Explained via the paper, the cell subset or site label denotes: CD45RA+ positively selected. The receptor set was obtained from a man in his late teens or twenties in good health. Some clones in this sample may be carry-over from other donors' samples.

The chain uses TRBV7-3 and TRBJ2-5; 9 bases are a match to TRBD1. V was clipped by 5 bases and J by 3 bases; unmatched bases: 10. Germline loops: CDR1 SGHTA, CDR2 FQGTGA. The CDR3 consists of 16 residues. The CDR3 is CASSPSWGQGEETQYF. The CDR3, as DNA: TGTGCCAGCAGCCCCAGTTGGGGACAGGGCGAAGAGACCCAGTACTTC.

V and J are TRBV29-1 and TRBJ2-7; D assignment may be TRBD1 or TRBD2 (5 bases each). The germline V and J ends were trimmed by 6 bases and 0 bases, with 15 bases remaining between them. This CDR3 is built from 14 residues. Germline-derived CDR1 and CDR2 are SQVTM and ANQGSEA. The CDR3 DNA sequence: TGCAGCGTGCGAACTAGGGACGCCTCCTACGAGCAGTACTTC. It codes for CSVRTRDASYEQYF.

The count of this clone is one. This chain connects TRBV5-1 to TRBJ1-1; D gene uncertain. This CDR3 has 14 residues. The V end was cut by 5 bases, the J end by 0 bases, with 11 bases between. Germline V gene data show CDR1 as SGHRS and CDR2 as YFSETQ. In DNA form, the CDR3 reads TGCGCCAGCAGGGGGTCTAACATGAACACTGAAGCTTTCTTT. As protein: CASRGSNMNTEAFF.

This clone has only a few counts. The chain joins TRBV29-1 to TRBJ1-1; D unresolved. Deletions cut 7 bases from V and 0 bases from J, with 6 bases between. CDR1 SQVTM and CDR2 ANQGSEA come from the germline V gene. This CDR3 is built from 11 residues. The CDR3 reads CSGAVNTEAFF. CDR3 nucleotide sequence: TGCAGCGGGGCGGTGAACACTGAAGCTTTCTTT. The entire variable domain, with the rest obtained from reference TRBV29-1 and TRBJ1-1, is as follows: SAVISQKPSRDICQRGTSLTIQCQVDSQVTMMFWYRQQPGQSLTLIATANQGSEATYESGFVIDKFPISRPNLTFSTLTVSNMSPEDSSIYLCSGAVNTEAFFGQGTRLTVV.

This chain uses TRBV5-4 with TRBJ2-5, with 10 bases aligning to TRBD1. This CDR3 has 16 amino acids. Germline V gene data show CDR1 as SGHNT and CDR2 as YYREEE (reference sequence). After removal of 4 bases from V and 4 bases from J, the junction contained 10 bases not matched to a gene. Written as DNA, the CDR3 is TGTGCCAGCAGCCCGGGGGACAGGGGAATACGAGAGACCCAGTACTTC. Its protein product is CASSPGDRGIRETQYF.

The gene calls are TRBV5-1 and TRBJ2-2; 13 nucleotides line up with TRBD2. The CDR3 is made up of 17 amino acids. CDR1 is SGHRS, CDR2 YFSETQ, per germline. J gave up 0 bases and V 2 bases, and 1 base lay outside the gene matches. CDR3 sequence: CASSFGTSGANTGELFF. Here the CDR3 DNA reads TGCGCCAGCAGCTTTGGGACTAGCGGGGCGAACACCGGGGAGCTGTTTTTT.

This chain uses TRBV7-3 with TRBJ2-1, with 9 bases aligning to TRBD2. The CDR3 covers 16 residues. Losses at the gene ends were 2 bases for V and 7 bases for J; bases not matched to a gene: 9. CDR1 and CDR2 from the germline V gene are SGHTA and FQGTGA. DNA of the CDR3: TGTGCCAGCAGCTTATCTGCAGCGGGAGGACGGAATGAGCAGTTCTTC. It translates to CASSLSAAGGRNEQFF.

V gene TRBV9 combines with J gene TRBJ2-3; no reliable D call. Looked up from germline, CDR1 is SGDLS and CDR2 is YYNGEE. V lost 0 bases and J lost 2, with 16 bases in between. The CDR3 is made up of 17 amino acids. CDR3 amino acids: CASSVGVYWGTTDTQYF. CDR3 sequence (DNA): TGTGCCAGCAGCGTAGGGGTGTACTGGGGAACCACAGATACGCAGTATTTT.

This clone came up once. The V call is TRBV28, the J call TRBJ1-5, with a weak D call TRBD1 (5 bases). The CDR3 is 16 amino acids. Trimming stripped 9 bases from V and 5 bases from J, with 23 bases between. Germline-derived CDR1 and CDR2 are MDHEN and SYDVKM. CDR3 sequence (DNA): TGTGCCAGTGACCCAGGCGGTCGGGGGGTCGATCAGCCCCAGCATTTT. This translates into CASDPGGRGVDQPQHF.

The rearrangement joins TRBV19 to TRBJ2-7; TRBD2 might be the D (6 bases). The CDR3 totals 14 residues. Germline CDR1 reads LNHDA; CDR2 reads SQIVND (reference sequence). The ends were cut back, 4 bases at V and 2 bases at J, with 12 bases in the middle. CDR3 sequence: CASSTVGSTYEQYF. In DNA, the CDR3 is TGTGCCAGTAGTACGGTCGGGAGTACCTACGAGCAGTACTTC. Complete variable domain (other parts from reference TRBV19 and TRBJ2-7): DGGITQSPKYLFRKEGQNVTLSCEQNLNHDAMYWYRQDPGQGLRLIYYSQIVNDFQKGDIAEGYSVSREKKESFPLTVTSAQKNPTAFYLCASSTVGSTYEQYFGPGTRLTVT.

The chain carries TRBV6-1 and TRBJ1-4, with unresolved D. The CDR3 totals 15 residues. The ends were cut back, 2 bases at V and 5 bases at J, with 12 bases in the middle. Germline-derived CDR1 and CDR2 are MNHNS and SASEGT. In DNA, the CDR3 is TGTGCCAGCAGTGAACTCAGACGGCCAAATGAAAAACTGTTTTTT. Its protein product is CASSELRRPNEKLFF.

The rearrangement links TRBV7-9 to TRBJ2-5; D might be TRBD2 (6 bases). CDR3 length equals 14 residues. Germline CDR1 is SEHNR and CDR2 is FQNEAQ (reference sequence). V was pared by 3 bases and J by 7 bases, with 15 bases between. CDR3 sequence: CASSFPGLGGTQYF. The CDR3 nucleotides are TGTGCCAGCAGCTTCCCTGGGTTGGGGGGGACCCAGTACTTC.

This clone appeared a single time. J is TRBJ2-7 and V is TRBV21-1; the D call in the table, TRBD1, was not verified against the DNA. TRBV21-1 is a listed pseudogene. The CDR3 totals 14 residues. The CDR3 sequence is CASTPGTEFYEQYF. CDR3 nucleotides: TGTGCCAGCACCCCCGGGACAGAGTTCTACGAGCAGTACTTC.

The rearrangement uses TRBV28 and TRBJ2-7; 9 bases align to TRBD1. Germline CDR1 MDHEN, CDR2 SYDVKM. This CDR3 is built from 15 residues. Trimming removed 7 bases from V and 0 bases from J; junction bases left unmatched: 7. Written as DNA, the CDR3 is TGTGCCAGCACCCCCAGGGACAGGGCCTCCTACGAGCAGTACTTC. Residues: CASTPRDRASYEQYF.

This chain links TRBV25-1 with TRBJ2-1; D is unclear. V was pared by 5 bases and J by 4 bases, with 12 bases between. Germline loops: CDR1 MGHDK, CDR2 SYGVNS. The length of the CDR3 is 14 residues. The CDR3 here is CASSKRENYNEQFF. CDR3 DNA sequence: TGTGCCAGCAGTAAGCGCGAGAATTACAATGAGCAGTTCTTC. Full variable domain (outside the CDR3, taken from reference TRBV25-1 and TRBJ2-1): EADIYQTPRYLVIGTGKKITLECSQTMGHDKMYWYQQDPGMELHLIHYSYGVNSTEKGDLSSESTVSRIRTEHFPLTLESARPSHTSQYLCASSKRENYNEQFFGPGTRLTVL.

In the case of this clone: Other nucleotide sequences in the sample specify the same CDR3. This sequence joins TRBV5-1 and TRBJ2-2; D gene unclear. This CDR3 spans 12 amino acids. The V gene lost 1 base and the J gene lost 8 bases, with 6 bases spanning the gap. Per germline, CDR1 SGHRS and CDR2 YFSETQ. The CDR3 region has the DNA TGCGCCAGCAGCTTGAATCTTGGGGAGCTGTTTTTT. It yields the protein CASSLNLGELFF.

This sequence joins TRBV28 and TRBJ2-7; no clear D gene. V dropped 6 bases and J dropped 6 bases, with 12 bases sitting between them. Germline assignment: CDR1 MDHEN and CDR2 SYDVKM. This CDR3 is built from 12 residues. This CDR3 reads CASSSLWGEQYF. The CDR3 region has the DNA TGTGCCAGCAGCTCCCTGTGGGGCGAGCAGTACTTC.

The J gene is TRBJ2-2, the V gene TRBV5-1, with D perhaps TRBD1 (5 bases). Per the germline V gene, CDR1 is SGHRS and CDR2 is YFSETQ. The CDR3 loop spans 14 amino acids. The V and J ends lost 4 bases and 6 bases respectively, with 13 bases between them. The DNA for the CDR3 is TGCGCCAGCAGCCCCGTGTTACAGGCCGGGGAGCTGTTTTTT. It specifies CASSPVLQAGELFF.

The chain carries TRBV6-5 and TRBJ2-2, with D perhaps matching TRBD2 (7 bases). The CDR3 has 14 residues. Germline CDR1 reads MNHEY; CDR2 reads SVGAGI. Trimming stripped 8 bases from V and 6 bases from J, with 16 bases between. The CDR3 here is CASGGAARPGELFF. DNA for the CDR3: TGTGCCAGCGGGGGGGCAGCTCGTCCCGGGGAGCTGTTTTTT.

As concerns this clone: Other DNA sequences from this sample encode an identical CDR3 as well. The chain combines TRBV30 with TRBJ1-5, with TRBD1 as a possible D gene (5 bases). This CDR3 region has 13 residues. The germline CDR1 and CDR2 sequences are GTSNPN and SVGIG (reference sequence). V was cut by 2 bases and J by 7 bases, with 12 bases left in between. CDR3 in amino acids: CAWSSQGGQPQHF. The DNA for the CDR3 is TGTGCCTGGAGTTCGCAGGGCGGGCAGCCCCAGCATTTT.

A few counts support this clone. The chain recombines TRBV11-2 with TRBJ1-5; tentatively, D is TRBD1 (5 bases). Germline CDR1 SGHAT, CDR2 FQNNGV. V shed 0 bases and J shed 7 bases, with 10 bases lying between them. The CDR3 totals 14 residues. The DNA of the CDR3 is TGTGCCAGCAGCTTAGAGGGGCCCAAACAGCCCCAGCATTTT. This codes for CASSLEGPKQPQHF.